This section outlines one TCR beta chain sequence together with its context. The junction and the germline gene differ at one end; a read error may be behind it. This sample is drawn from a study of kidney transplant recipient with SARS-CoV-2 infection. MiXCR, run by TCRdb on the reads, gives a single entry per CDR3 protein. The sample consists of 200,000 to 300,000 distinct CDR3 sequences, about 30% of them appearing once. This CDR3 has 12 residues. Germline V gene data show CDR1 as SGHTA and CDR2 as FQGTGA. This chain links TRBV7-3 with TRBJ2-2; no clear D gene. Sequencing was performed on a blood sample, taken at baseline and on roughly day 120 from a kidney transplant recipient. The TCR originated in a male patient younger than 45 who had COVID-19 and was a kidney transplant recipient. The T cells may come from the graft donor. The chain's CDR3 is CASGLRPGELFF. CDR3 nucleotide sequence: TGTGCCAGCGGCTTACGTCCCGGGGAGCTGTTTTTT.